This TCR beta chain is from a study of glioma-infiltrating T cells. Using RNA template, CDR3s of TCR alpha and beta were amplified with iRepertoire arm-PCR. MiXCR, run by TCRdb on the multiplex PCR reads, gives a single entry per CDR3 protein. The sample carries approximately 120,000 distinct CDR3 sequences, roughly 20% recorded once. The J segment lost 13 bases and the V segment lost 3 bases, leaving 10 bases of the junction unmatched. CDR3 size: 14 residues. This clonotype has just a few counts. The sequence was collected from a human donor with low-grade glioma or glioblastoma, undergoing nonglioma brain surgery, or in good health (not recorded which). The chain joins TRBV12-3 or TRBV12-4 to TRBJ2-4; 9 bases align to TRBD2. What was sequenced was glioma tissue, nonneoplastic brain tissue, or PBMCs (not recorded which). The CDR3 DNA reads as TGTGCCAGCAGTTTGTTCCAGACTAGCGGAAGGCAGTACTTC. Amino acids: CASSLFQTSGRQYF.